This passage covers 29 T cell receptor beta chains from one sample sequenced in a study of vaccination effects on CD4 cells after COVID-19. Antigen-specific CD4+ T cell clonotypes were called by their expansion after viral peptide-pool culture in ViraFEST. CD4+ T cell isolation took place after approximately ten days of culture. Absence of prior SARS-CoV-2 infection characterized the vaccine recipients, who showed negative nucleocapsid antibodies. These receptors have no identified antigens. The protocol was immunoSEQ multiplex PCR, while the TCRdb copy is restricted to in-frame clones and leaves out a portion. The sample records 65,000 or so clones, around 69% being singletons. The starting material was CD4+ T cells from PBMCs cultured with HCoV-NL63 spike peptides, obtained before COVID-19 vaccination. Receptor source: a human donor who received a COVID-19 vaccine.

The rearrangement joins TRBV7-3 to TRBJ1-2; no clear D. The germline CDR1 and CDR2 sequences are SGHTA and FQGTGA. Trimming stripped 0 bases from V and 3 bases from J, with 11 bases between. The length of the CDR3 is 15 residues. The CDR3 DNA sequence: TGTGCCAGCAGCTTAACCGGGGTGGGCGACTATGGCTACACCTTC. Its protein is CASSLTGVGDYGYTF.

The rearrangement links TRBV3-1 (or the pseudogene TRBV3-2) to TRBJ1-1; D is unclear. Germline V lookup: CDR1 LGHDT, CDR2 YNNKEL (reference sequence). This CDR3 has 12 amino acids. V lost 9 bases and J 2 bases, leaving 10 bases between the germline ends. The CDR3 protein is CASSVRNTEAFF. CDR3 DNA sequence: TGTGCCAGTTCAGTACGAAACACTGAAGCTTTCTTT.

V and J are TRBV7-6 and TRBJ2-7; the match to TRBD1 covers 8 bases. CDR1 SGHVS and CDR2 FNYEAQ come from the germline V gene. This CDR3 is built from 17 residues. With 1 base clipped from V and 6 bases from J, the junction kept 14 bases outside the gene matches. CDR3 in amino acids: CASSLVLDRVFFSEQYV. The CDR3 nucleotides are TGTGCCAGCAGCTTAGTTCTGGACAGGGTTTTTTTTTCCGAGCAGTACGTC.

This chain connects TRBV10-1 to TRBJ2-1, with D perhaps TRBD2 (5 bases). Germline lookup yields CDR1 WNHNN and CDR2 SYGVQD (reference sequence). The V end was cut by 6 bases, the J end by 4 bases, with 16 bases between. The CDR3 has 15 residues. The CDR3 DNA reads as TGCGCCAGCAGCGGGTCTAGCTACCAATACAATGAGCAGTTCTTC. Its translation is CASSGSSYQYNEQFF.

This chain uses TRBV18 with TRBJ2-7; the D is unclear. CDR3 size: 13 residues. The V gene's germline CDR1 is KGHSH and CDR2 LQKENI. V was trimmed by 6 bases and J by 2 bases, leaving 11 bases between them. The CDR3 spells CASSQSPTYEQYV. CDR3 DNA sequence: TGTGCCAGCTCTCAATCGCCCACCTACGAGCAGTACGTC.

This clone was picked up one time. The chain uses TRBV6-2 or TRBV6-3 and TRBJ2-7; the D is unclear. CDR3 size: 13 residues. Trimming pared 0 bases from V and 6 bases from J, leaving 9 bases between. CDR1 is MNHEY and CDR2 is SVGEGT in the germline V gene. CDR3 region: CASSYSMSGEQYV. DNA of the CDR3: TGTGCCAGCAGTTACTCGATGTCCGGCGAGCAGTACGTC.

The rearrangement joins TRBV9 to TRBJ2-3; no clear D. Germline V CDR1 and CDR2: SGDLS, YYNGEE. The CDR3 covers 17 residues. V was pared by 0 bases and J by 0 bases, with 14 bases between. CDR3 nucleotide sequence: TGTGCCAGCAGCGTAGGTAGTGTTGGCAGGAGCACAGATACGCAGTATTTT. Protein sequence: CASSVGSVGRSTDTQYF.

The V and J genes are TRBV9 and TRBJ1-5; D not resolved. Germline V gene data show CDR1 as SGDLS and CDR2 as YYNGEE. The V and J ends lost 0 bases and 3 bases respectively, with 4 bases between them. The CDR3 is made up of 13 amino acids. In DNA, the CDR3 is TGTGCCAGCAGCGTAGACACCAATCAGCCCCAGCATTTT. Translated, it gives CASSVDTNQPQHF.

The chain carries TRBV5-1 and TRBJ1-1, with D possibly matching TRBD1 (5 bases). CDR1 and CDR2 (germline): SGHRS, YFSETQ. The CDR3 runs to 15 residues. Trimming shortened V by 0 bases and J by 7 bases, and 16 bases separated the two germline ends. The CDR3 nucleotides are TGCGCCAGCAGCTTGGCCCCAGGGCAGCTTGATGAAGCTTTCTTT. Translation: CASSLAPGQLDEAFF. The complete variable domain, with remaining parts taken from reference TRBV5-1 and TRBJ1-1, reads KAGVTQTPRYLIKTRGQQVTLSCSPISGHRSVSWYQQTPGQGLQFLFEYFSETQRNKGNFPGRFSGRQFSNSRSEMNVSTLELGDSALYLCASSLAPGQLDEAFFGQGTRLTVV.

This clone was seen only once. The rearrangement joins TRBV19 to TRBJ1-4; D possibly corresponds to TRBD1 (6 bases). V lost 6 bases and J lost 8, with 22 bases in between. The CDR3 consists of 16 residues. Germline CDR1 LNHDA, CDR2 SQIVND (reference sequence). CDR3 region: CASSHPGGPITEKLFF. The CDR3 DNA is TGTGCCAGTAGCCACCCCGGGGGGCCCATAACCGAAAAACTGTTTTTT.

There are a few counts of this clone. The CDR3 nucleotides read TGTGCCAGCAGCCCCTACCTCCCAGGGGTGAATGAGCAGTTCTTC. As protein: CASSPYLPGVNEQFF. The chain carries TRBV6-2 or TRBV6-3 and TRBJ2-1, with D possibly being TRBD1 (6 bases). The V end was cut by 6 bases, the J end by 7 bases, with 19 bases between. This CDR3 has 15 amino acids. Germline V gene sequence: CDR1 MNHEY, CDR2 SVGEGT.

V usage is TRBV19 and J usage is TRBJ2-1; D might be TRBD1 (6 bases). CDR1 and CDR2 (germline): LNHDA, SQIVND (reference sequence). V was pared by 6 bases and J by 1 base, with 16 bases between. The CDR3 contains 16 residues. The CDR3 coding sequence is TGTGCCAGTAGGAAATCAGGGGTAAATTCCTACAATGAGCAGTTCTTC. Translation: CASRKSGVNSYNEQFF.

The V gene is TRBV9, the J gene TRBJ2-7, with 10 bases aligning to TRBD1. The germline V gene has CDR1 SGDLS and CDR2 YYNGEE. The CDR3 has 18 residues. V shed 3 bases and J 0 bases; nucleotides not matched to a gene: 12. CDR3 sequence (DNA): TGTGCCAGCAGCGACCCTAAGCAGACAGGGGGCCGCTCCTACGAGCAGTACGTC. Translated, it gives CASSDPKQTGGRSYEQYV.

This clone was counted only a few times. The chain uses TRBV2 and TRBJ1-1; tentatively, D is TRBD1 (5 bases). The CDR3 has 13 amino acids. Trimming removed 8 bases at V and 0 bases at J, with 10 bases between. Germline assignment: CDR1 SNHLY and CDR2 FYNNEI. Written as DNA, the CDR3 is TGTGCCAGCGAAAGGGGTGTGAACACTGAAGCTTTCTTT. This sequence encodes CASERGVNTEAFF. Based on the CDR3 plus reference TRBV2 and TRBJ1-1, the full variable domain is EPEVTQTPSHQVTQMGQEVILRCVPISNHLYFYWYRQILGQKVEFLVSFYNNEISEKSEIFDDQFSVERPDGSNFTLKIRSTKLEDSAMYFCASERGVNTEAFFGQGTRLTVV.

This clone appeared a single time. This chain joins TRBV19 and TRBJ2-1; D is undetermined. V dropped 8 bases and J dropped 4 bases, with 9 bases sitting between them. The CDR3 has 12 residues. CDR1 and CDR2 (germline): LNHDA, SQIVND (reference sequence). CDR3 in amino acids: CASQNNYNEQFF. DNA for the CDR3: TGTGCCAGTCAGAACAATTACAATGAGCAGTTCTTC.

This chain uses TRBV11-2 with TRBJ1-3; 12 bases line up with TRBD1. Trimming at V came to 2 bases and at J to 4 bases, leaving 6 bases not matched to a gene. Germline V gives CDR1 SGHAT, CDR2 FQNNGV. CDR3 size: 17 residues. CDR3 protein: CASSLMGQGAIGNTIYF. The CDR3 bases are TGTGCCAGCAGCTTAATGGGACAGGGGGCTATCGGAAACACCATATATTTT.

V is TRBV6-5 and J is TRBJ2-5, with D possibly TRBD1 on 6 matching bases. With 2 bases removed from V and 1 base from J, the gap between germline ends came to 14 bases. Per germline, CDR1 MNHEY and CDR2 SVGAGI. The CDR3 spans 16 residues. CDR3 amino acids: CASSYQGPALQETQYF. The CDR3 coding sequence is TGTGCCAGCAGTTACCAGGGGCCCGCTCTCCAAGAGACCCAGTACTTC.

This clone was counted only a few times. The genes are TRBV2 and TRBJ1-2; TRBD1 aligns across 7 bases. The CDR3 consists of 14 residues. Germline V lookup: CDR1 SNHLY, CDR2 FYNNEI. V was pared by 5 bases and J by 4 bases, with 7 bases of the junction left unmatched. CDR3 in amino acids: CASSHRDSLYGYTF. Written as DNA, the CDR3 is TGTGCCAGCAGTCACCGGGACAGCCTCTATGGCTACACCTTC.

This chain uses TRBV15 with TRBJ2-7; 7 bases map to TRBD2. There are 14 residues in the CDR3. Germline CDR1 LNHNV, CDR2 YYDKDF (reference sequence). V dropped 0 bases and J dropped 3; count of bases not matched to a gene: 2. The DNA of the CDR3 is TGTGCCACCAGCAGAGATTCGGGGGGCTACGAGCAGTACGTC. Translating gives CATSRDSGGYEQYV.

The chain employs TRBV24-1 and TRBJ1-1; TRBD1 agrees at 7 bases. Germline CDR1 KGHDR, CDR2 SFDVKD. V was pared by 9 bases and J by 0 bases, with 9 bases of the junction left unmatched. CDR3 length: 15 residues. In nucleotides, the CDR3 is TGTGCCACCGCACCGGGACAGCCTATGAACACTGAAGCTTTCTTT. Residues: CATAPGQPMNTEAFF.

This clone has a single count. The chain combines TRBV18 with TRBJ2-5; TRBD2 aligns across 12 bases. The CDR3 runs to 15 residues. CDR1 and CDR2 from the germline V gene are KGHSH and LQKENI. Germline trimming cut 6 bases from V and 4 bases from J; bases unmatched to any gene: 6. Here the CDR3 DNA reads TGTGCCAGCTCGCCAGGACTAGCGGGGATAGAGACCCAGTACTTC. Protein sequence: CASSPGLAGIETQYF.

The chain has TRBV2 and TRBJ1-1; D gene uncertain. The CDR3 sequence is 16 residues long. Germline V gene sequence: CDR1 SNHLY, CDR2 FYNNEI. V was shortened by 4 bases and J by 3 bases, with 18 bases between the two germline ends. This CDR3 reads CASSAEALGSHTEAFF. The CDR3 nucleotides read TGTGCCAGCAGTGCAGAAGCGCTCGGTAGCCACACTGAAGCTTTCTTT.

This clone was counted between two and nine times. The CDR3 DNA is TGTGCCAGCAGCTTAGTCAGGACGGCGGCTAACTATGGCTACACCTTC. It codes for CASSLVRTAANYGYTF. J is TRBJ1-2 and V is TRBV11-2, with D unresolved. V shed 1 base and J shed 0 bases, with 12 bases lying between them. Germline V gene data show CDR1 as SGHAT and CDR2 as FQNNGV. The CDR3 is made up of 16 amino acids.

The J gene is TRBJ2-1, the V gene TRBV18; D is uncertain. The CDR3 has 17 residues. V lost 3 bases and J lost 1, with 16 bases in between. Germline V gene data show CDR1 as KGHSH and CDR2 as LQKENI. CDR3 in amino acids: CASSPLAQPLSYNEQFF. DNA of the CDR3: TGTGCCAGCTCACCCCTGGCCCAGCCCTTATCCTACAATGAGCAGTTCTTC.

The V and J genes are TRBV6-5 and TRBJ2-7, with D hard to call. Germline-derived CDR1 and CDR2 are MNHEY and SVGAGI. The V gene lost 8 bases and the J gene lost 2 bases, with 10 bases spanning the gap. The CDR3 is 12 residues long. DNA of the CDR3: TGTGCCAGCCGCTCCGGCCCCTACGAGCAGTACGTC. It specifies CASRSGPYEQYV.

This sequence joins TRBV29-1 and TRBJ2-3; tentative D call: TRBD2 (6 bases). Germline lookup yields CDR1 SQVTM and CDR2 ANQGSEA. The germline V and J ends were trimmed by 3 bases and 4 bases, with 17 bases remaining between them. The CDR3 loop spans 15 amino acids. CDR3 DNA sequence: TGCAGCGTTGACACCGTCGGGGGACTTGCAGATACGCAGTATTTT. It translates to CSVDTVGGLADTQYF.

The genes are TRBV10-3 and TRBJ2-2, with D possibly being TRBD2 (6 bases). The CDR3 extends over 14 amino acids. With 8 bases removed from V and 0 bases from J, the gap between germline ends came to 10 bases. Germline V gene data show CDR1 as ENHRY and CDR2 as SYGVKD. Written as DNA, the CDR3 is TGTGCCATCCGGGGGTCGACGAACACCGGGGAGCTGTTTTTT. This codes for CAIRGSTNTGELFF.

The chain carries TRBV7-2 and TRBJ1-5, with no clear D. The germline CDR1 and CDR2 sequences are SGHTA and FQGNSA. The CDR3 length is 13 residues. Trimming pared 2 bases from V and 10 bases from J, leaving 12 bases between. The CDR3 sequence: CASSLISSRPQHF. DNA for the CDR3: TGTGCCAGCAGCTTAATTTCTAGCCGACCCCAGCATTTT.

This clone was recorded once. This chain connects TRBV14 to TRBJ1-3; 8 positions match TRBD1. CDR3 length: 15 amino acids. Germline CDR1 and CDR2: SGHDN and FVKESK. J gave up 7 bases and V 0 bases, and 5 bases lay outside the gene matches. The CDR3 DNA reads as TGTGCCAGCAGCCAAGAGGACAGGGTTTTGAACACCATATATTTT. Its translation is CASSQEDRVLNTIYF.